This TCR beta chain came from a study of cytomegalovirus exposure and HLA in healthy donors. Whole-study findings and limits: Altogether, 150 or so TCR beta chains were recorded as cytomegalovirus-associated. The classifier reportedly diagnosed cytomegalovirus status with high sensitivity and specificity.

This clone was counted only a few times. Its target is not known. The donors were in the approximately 130-subject validation cohort; that cohort was separate from the roughly 700-subject first cohort. The CDR3 extends over 14 amino acids. V was pared by 6 bases and J by 2 bases, with 4 bases of the junction left unmatched. Germline assignment: CDR1 KGHSH and CDR2 LQKENI. The assay was immunoSEQ multiplex PCR, and TCRdb's table has in-frame clones only and misses some. The table records hundreds of thousands of clones, over 75% of them present only once. The sequence came from a man between 18 and 35 years old in good health and CMV-seropositive. The rearrangement joins TRBV18 to TRBJ1-1; 9 nucleotides line up with TRBD1. Sequenced sample: PBMCs. DNA for the CDR3: TGTGCCAGCTCTCCAACAGGGGGCAACACTGAAGCTTTCTTT. Translation: CASSPTGGNTEAFF.